This T cell receptor beta chain was captured in a study of blood T cell repertoires in COVID-19. Across the whole study: Material from acute and convalescent COVID-19 was sourced from the United States, Italy and Spain. PBMCs, B-cell-depleted T cells, or T cells were the source of the cDNA or gDNA that made up the material.

This CDR3 spans 15 amino acids. The germline gives CDR1 MNHNY, CDR2 SVGAGI (reference sequence). The V and J ends lost 3 bases and 0 bases respectively, with 11 bases between them. Authors' methods: How many nucleated cells were present was estimated from reference gene primer amplification. TCRdb's table, derived via immunoSEQ multiplex PCR, lists solely in-frame clones and lacks some. V and J calls and clone size come straight from that table; D and trimming were deduced from the DNA. The sample gives around 210,000 clones, 86% of which show up once; 0.7% to 0.8% is in the top ten. The chain uses TRBV6-6 and TRBJ1-1; tentative D call: TRBD1 (6 bases). Input material: peripheral blood. This receptor was taken from a woman aged 70 to 79 with acute or convalescent COVID-19. CDR3 in amino acids: CASSYTGNMNTEAFF. CDR3 sequence (DNA): TGTGCCAGCAGTTATACAGGGAATATGAACACTGAAGCTTTCTTT.